These 21 T cell receptor beta chains were sequenced from one sample in a study of T cell changes during pregnancy in multiple sclerosis. The assay was immunoSEQ multiplex PCR, and TCRdb's table has in-frame clones only and misses some. The sample lists about 52,000 clones; roughly 92% were seen once. The material sequenced was CD4+ T cells from peripheral blood mononuclear cells, taken in the third trimester of pregnancy. These receptor sequences come from a female donor with multiple sclerosis, enrolled in a pregnancy study.

The chain uses TRBV5-1 and TRBJ2-7; 12 bases are shared with TRBD2. The germline gives CDR1 SGHRS, CDR2 YFSETQ. The CDR3 is made up of 15 amino acids. Losses at the gene ends were 4 bases for V and 0 bases for J; bases not matched to a gene: 2. CDR3 residues: CASSVTSGSSYEQYF. CDR3 in DNA: TGCGCCAGCAGCGTGACTAGCGGGAGCTCCTACGAGCAGTACTTC.

J is TRBJ1-4 and V is TRBV18; D call uncertain. The ends were cut back, 2 bases at V and 11 bases at J, with 9 bases in the middle. CDR1 and CDR2 from the germline V gene are KGHSH and LQKENI. This CDR3 has 12 residues. CDR3 DNA sequence: TGTGCCAGCTCACCAGGAGACGGGAAACTGTTTTTT. This codes for CASSPGDGKLFF.

This chain links TRBV30 with TRBJ2-2; D is unresolved. V was shortened by 4 bases and J by 4 bases, with 13 bases between the two germline ends. The CDR3 runs 14 residues. The germline gives CDR1 GTSNPN, CDR2 SVGIG (reference sequence). The DNA of the CDR3 is TGTGCCTGGATGTATTCACGAGGCACCGGGGAGCTGTTTTTT. The encoded protein is CAWMYSRGTGELFF.

V usage is TRBV6-1 and J usage is TRBJ2-7, with D tentatively TRBD2 (6 bases). CDR1 and CDR2 (germline): MNHNS, SASEGT. The CDR3 spans 11 residues. The V end lost 7 bases, the J end lost 3 bases, and 7 bases lay between the germline ends. For the CDR3, the DNA is TGTGCCAGCATGGAGGGCTACGAGCAGTACTTC. This gives the protein CASMEGYEQYF.

The chain is built from TRBV6-1 and TRBJ2-7, with TRBD1 matching over 8 bases. After removal of 6 bases from V and 5 bases from J, the junction contained 9 bases not matched to a gene. The CDR3 contains 14 residues. Per germline, CDR1 MNHNS and CDR2 SASEGT. CDR3 sequence (DNA): TGTGCCAGCAGGGTAGGACAGGGTTACGACGAGCAGTACTTC. Protein sequence: CASRVGQGYDEQYF.

The V call is TRBV10-3, the J call TRBJ2-2; D uncertain. The CDR3 is 14 residues long. V gave up 10 bases and J gave up 5 bases, with 17 bases separating them. Germline CDR1 reads ENHRY; CDR2 reads SYGVKD. In nucleotides, the CDR3 is TGTGCCAGCCGGGTCCTCGACCTTACCGGGGAGCTGTTTTTT. The encoded protein is CASRVLDLTGELFF.

The chain has TRBV5-5 and TRBJ2-1; TRBD2 might be the D (6 bases). Germline lookup yields CDR1 SGHKS and CDR2 YYEKEE (reference sequence). Trimming left V 4 bases short and J 8 bases short, with 19 bases between. The CDR3 has 15 amino acids. The CDR3 DNA reads as TGTGCCAGCAGCGTCGGGACGGGGGATTTCGATGAGCAGTTCTTC. Protein sequence: CASSVGTGDFDEQFF.

The chain is built from TRBV6-5 and TRBJ2-3, with D possibly being TRBD1 (7 bases). Germline values: CDR1 MNHEY, CDR2 SVGAGI. The V gene lost 4 bases and the J gene lost 1 base, with 12 bases spanning the gap. The CDR3 covers 15 residues. The CDR3 reads CASSSGGPGTDTQYF. The CDR3 DNA reads TGTGCCAGCAGTTCAGGGGGGCCGGGCACAGATACGCAGTATTTT.

This sequence joins TRBV30 and TRBJ1-6; 10 bases match TRBD1. Germline lookup yields CDR1 GTSNPN and CDR2 SVGIG (reference sequence). There are 15 residues in the CDR3. The V and J ends lost 5 bases and 10 bases, in that order; junction bases with no gene match: 11. The CDR3 is CAWGISGTGDSPLHF. Here the CDR3 DNA reads TGTGCCTGGGGCATCTCCGGGACAGGGGACTCACCCCTCCACTTT. Complete variable domain (other parts from reference TRBV30 and TRBJ1-6): SQTIHQWPATLVQPVGSPLSLECTVEGTSNPNLYWYRQAAGRGLQLLFYSVGIGQISSEVPQNLSASRPQDRQFILSSKKLLLSDSGFYLCAWGISGTGDSPLHFGNGTRLTVT.

This chain joins TRBV5-4 and TRBJ2-7, with TRBD2 identical over 11 bases. CDR3 length: 15 residues. CDR1 and CDR2 (germline): SGHNT, YYREEE (reference sequence). V trimming: 3 bases; J trimming: 4 bases; junction bases outside the gene matches: 6. The CDR3 DNA reads as TGTGCCAGCAGCTCGGGACTAGCGGAAGTATACGAGCAGTACTTC. Its translation: CASSSGLAEVYEQYF.

This chain connects TRBV2 to TRBJ1-1; TRBD1 aligns across 9 bases. V shed 9 bases, J shed 1 base, and the junction held 6 bases outside the gene matches. Germline loops: CDR1 SNHLY, CDR2 FYNNEI. This CDR3 is 14 amino acids long. CDR3 protein: CASSYRGQNTEAFF. The CDR3 DNA follows: TGTGCCAGTTCCTACAGGGGGCAGAACACTGAAGCTTTCTTT.

CDR3 amino acids: CASSRTGGREKLFF. CDR3 in DNA: TGTGCCAGCTCACGGACAGGGGGCCGTGAAAAACTGTTTTTT. The chain has TRBV18 and TRBJ1-4; TRBD1 matches 11 bases. Germline values: CDR1 KGHSH, CDR2 LQKENI. The CDR3 spans 14 residues. Losses at the gene ends were 4 bases for V and 7 bases for J; bases not matched to a gene: 2.

The CDR3 bases are TGTGCCAGCAGTGATAATGGAGGGACCGGGGAGCTGTTTTTT. This gives the protein CASSDNGGTGELFF. V gene TRBV2 combines with J gene TRBJ2-2; a weak D match, TRBD2 (6 bases). This CDR3 has 14 residues. Trimming left V 3 bases short and J 5 bases short, with 10 bases between. Germline V CDR1 and CDR2: SNHLY, FYNNEI.

J is TRBJ2-5 and V is TRBV6-1, with 9 positions matching TRBD2. Per germline, CDR1 MNHNS and CDR2 SASEGT. This CDR3 has 17 residues. Losses at the gene ends were 2 bases for V and 1 base for J; bases not matched to a gene: 8. CDR3 sequence reads: CASSELGSGGFQETQYF. DNA for the CDR3: TGTGCCAGCAGTGAACTGGGTAGCGGGGGCTTCCAAGAGACCCAGTACTTC.

The genes are TRBV19 and TRBJ1-2, with 7 positions matching TRBD1. Trimming removed 6 bases from V and 8 bases from J; junction bases left unmatched: 15. Germline V CDR1 and CDR2: LNHDA, SQIVND (reference sequence). This CDR3 spans 15 amino acids. CDR3 sequence: CASSTTRSGGGGYTF. The CDR3 DNA is TGTGCCAGTAGCACTACCCGCTCAGGGGGTGGAGGCTACACCTTC. The variable domain in full, with the rest retrieved from reference TRBV19 and TRBJ1-2, is DGGITQSPKYLFRKEGQNVTLSCEQNLNHDAMYWYRQDPGQGLRLIYYSQIVNDFQKGDIAEGYSVSREKKESFPLTVTSAQKNPTAFYLCASSTTRSGGGGYTFGSGTRLTVV.

The V and J genes are TRBV10-1 and TRBJ2-2; D gene unclear. V lost 5 bases to trimming and J lost 1 base, with 5 bases between them. Germline loops: CDR1 WNHNN, CDR2 SYGVQD (reference sequence). CDR3 length equals 13 residues. DNA of the CDR3: TGCGCCAGCAGTCAGGTGAACACCGGGGAGCTGTTTTTT. The encoded protein is CASSQVNTGELFF.

J is TRBJ2-7 and V is TRBV7-8; D is unclear. Trimming shortened V by 0 bases and J by 0 bases, and 12 bases separated the two germline ends. The CDR3 length is 16 residues. CDR1 and CDR2 (germline): SGHVS, FQNEAQ. DNA for the CDR3: TGTGCCAGCAGCTTAGCGATAGAAGTAAGCTCCTACGAGCAGTACTTC. It yields the protein CASSLAIEVSSYEQYF.

This chain links TRBV9 with TRBJ1-5; D might be TRBD1 (5 bases). This CDR3 spans 13 amino acids. CDR1 is SGDLS and CDR2 is YYNGEE in the germline V gene. Trimming shortened V by 4 bases and J by 6 bases, and 11 bases separated the two germline ends. The CDR3 sequence is CASSLTDVQPQHF. In DNA form, the CDR3 reads TGTGCCAGCAGCCTGACAGACGTTCAGCCCCAGCATTTT. The entire variable domain, with the rest obtained from reference TRBV9 and TRBJ1-5, is as follows: DSGVTQTPKHLITATGQRVTLRCSPRSGDLSVYWYQQSLDQGLQFLIQYYNGEERAKGNILERFSAQQFPDLHSELNLSSLELGDSALYFCASSLTDVQPQHFGDGTRLSIL.

This chain uses TRBV6-6 with TRBJ1-1, with D perhaps TRBD1 (6 bases). Germline V lookup: CDR1 MNHNY, CDR2 SVGAGI (reference sequence). Between the trimmed V and J ends, which lost 0 bases and 2 bases, there was a span of 10 bases. This CDR3 spans 15 amino acids. In DNA form, the CDR3 reads TGTGCCAGCAGTTACTCGACAGGCCGTAACACTGAAGCTTTCTTT. Translation: CASSYSTGRNTEAFF.

The J gene is TRBJ1-2, the V gene TRBV25-1; 9 bases map to TRBD1. Trimming cost V 3 bases and J 3 bases; bases outside gene matches: 8. CDR3 length: 16 amino acids. In germline, CDR1 is MGHDK, CDR2 SYGVNS. CDR3 sequence (DNA): TGTGCCAGCAGTGATTCAGGGACAGGGTTATACTATGGCTACACCTTC. Translating it yields CASSDSGTGLYYGYTF.

The J gene is TRBJ2-1, the V gene TRBV6-4; TRBD2 agrees at 10 bases. The CDR3 runs to 20 residues. The trim removed 0 bases at V and 0 bases at J, leaving 11 bases unmatched. In germline, CDR1 is MRHNA, CDR2 SNTAGT. The CDR3 DNA follows: TGTGCCAGCAGTGACTCTCCCAGCGGGGGGGTACCTTTCTCCTACAATGAGCAGTTCTTC. Protein sequence: CASSDSPSGGVPFSYNEQFF.